A selection of T cell receptor beta chains follows, all from one sample in a study of T cell responses to AZD1222 COVID-19 vaccine. The repertoire was sequenced with immunoSEQ multiplex PCR; TCRdb's copy has only in-frame clones and lacks some. This repertoire shows about 150,000 clones, 80% to 90% found once; its top ten account for 4.5% to 6.5%. This material consisted of peripheral blood, taken on day 0 of AZD1222 vaccination. These receptors were taken from an adult in good health. CDR3s include the opening cysteine and the closing phenylalanine or tryptophan. D genes are given only for firm matches. Only part of the rows carry a size: once, few, many, or a class if the clone is expanded.

15	TRBD1	TRBV6-5	.	TRBJ2-7	CASSVRQGLSYEQYF	TGTGCCAGCAGCGTTAGACAGGGTCTGAGCTACGAGCAGTACTTC
12	.	TRBV12-5	.	TRBJ1-2	CASGQESYGYTF	TGTGCTAGTGGACAAGAATCCTATGGCTACACCTTC
16	TRBD2	TRBV6-5	.	TRBJ2-7	CASSYSMGLAEYEQYF	TGTGCCAGCAGTTACTCGATGGGCCTAGCGGAGTACGAGCAGTACTTC
13	.	TRBV15	.	TRBJ1-2	CATSLEYHYGYTF	TGTGCCACCAGCCTGGAATACCACTATGGCTACACCTTC
15	TRBD1	TRBV4-1	.	TRBJ1-4	CASSQGDSLNEKLFF	TGCGCCAGCAGCCAAGGGGACAGCCTTAATGAAAAACTGTTTTTT
15	TRBD2	TRBV6-4	.	TRBJ2-1	CASSDSGTSGNEQFF	TGTGCCAGCAGTGACTCTGGGACTAGCGGGAATGAGCAGTTCTTC
16	TRBD1	TRBV10-2	.	TRBJ1-5	CASSDGQGIGGQPQHF	TGCGCCAGCAGTGATGGACAGGGGATCGGGGGTCAGCCCCAGCATTTT
16	TRBD2	TRBV7-9	few	TRBJ2-5	CASSLGLAGVSETQYF	TGTGCCAGCAGCTTAGGGTTAGCGGGAGTAAGTGAGACCCAGTACTTC
15	.	TRBV19	.	TRBJ1-5	CASSIKTGLNQPQHF	TGTGCCAGTAGTATAAAAACAGGTTTGAATCAGCCCCAGCATTTT
14	.	TRBV4-1	.	TRBJ1-4	CASSQDEVEEKLFF	TGCGCCAGCAGCCAAGATGAGGTGGAGGAAAAACTGTTTTTT
13	.	TRBV3-1/TRBV3-2	.	TRBJ1-1	CASSPVGGQKAFF	TGTGCCAGCAGCCCAGTAGGGGGTCAGAAAGCTTTCTTT
14	.	TRBV28	.	TRBJ2-3	CASTRHYSTDTQYF	TGTGCCAGCACCCGTCACTATAGCACAGATACGCAGTATTTT
16	TRBD2	TRBV7-9	.	TRBJ2-7	CASSLSLGRAGDEQYF	TGTGCCAGCAGCTTATCTCTCGGTAGAGCGGGAGACGAGCAGTACTTC
15	TRBD2	TRBV2	.	TRBJ2-3	CASSPSGSAPPTQYF	TGTGCCAGCAGTCCGAGCGGGAGCGCCCCCCCCACGCAGTATTTT
14	TRBD1	TRBV10-3	.	TRBJ1-2	CAIGQLQGAYGYTF	TGTGCCATCGGACAGCTTCAGGGGGCATATGGCTACACCTTC
11	.	TRBV6-5	few	TRBJ1-1	CASSLGTEAFF	TGTGCCAGCAGTTTGGGGACCGAAGCTTTCTTT
17	.	TRBV27	once	TRBJ1-2	CATGGYGDTSSRGGYTF	TGTGCCACAGGCGGCTACGGGGACACGTCTTCAAGGGGTGGCTACACCTTC
16	TRBD1	TRBV27	.	TRBJ1-1	CASSLWGDRVSTEAFF	TGTGCCAGCAGTTTATGGGGTGACAGGGTATCCACTGAAGCTTTCTTT
12	.	TRBV28	.	TRBJ1-1	CASSLTNAEAFF	TGTGCCAGCAGTCTCACGAACGCTGAAGCTTTCTTT
10	.	TRBV19	many	TRBJ2-1	CASSRAEQFF	TGTGCCAGTAGTCGGGCCGAGCAGTTCTTC
14	TRBD1	TRBV5-1	.	TRBJ2-5	CASSLQGEKETQYF	TGCGCCAGCAGCTTACAGGGGGAAAAAGAGACCCAGTACTTC
17	TRBD1	TRBV2	.	TRBJ1-6	CASSELPRDSHNSPLHF	TGTGCCAGCAGTGAGCTACCCCGGGACAGCCATAATTCACCCCTCCACTTT
14	TRBD1	TRBV19	.	TRBJ1-1	CASSVGQGNTEAFF	TGTGCCAGTAGTGTTGGACAGGGGAACACTGAAGCTTTCTTT
14	.	TRBV5-1	.	TRBJ1-1	CASSLGGGFSEAFF	TGCGCCAGCAGCTTGGGTGGAGGATTCTCTGAAGCTTTCTTT
12	.	TRBV30	few	TRBJ2-1	CAWGPGTNEQFF	TGTGCCTGGGGACCCGGGACCAATGAGCAGTTCTTC
15	TRBD1	TRBV19	.	TRBJ1-4	CASSTQGAPNEKLFF	TGTGCCAGTAGTACACAGGGGGCGCCTAATGAAAAACTGTTTTTT
14	.	TRBV5-5	.	TRBJ1-3	CASSLSGAGNTIYF	TGTGCCAGCAGCTTGTCAGGGGCTGGAAACACCATATATTTT
16	TRBD2	TRBV13	.	TRBJ2-1	CASSRLAGESYNEQFF	TGTGCCAGCAGCAGACTAGCGGGAGAATCCTACAATGAGCAGTTCTTC
17	.	TRBV5-1	.	TRBJ1-1	CASSSSRTDWGNTEAFF	TGCGCCAGCAGCTCATCTCGGACAGATTGGGGGAACACTGAAGCTTTCTTT
12	.	TRBV28	.	TRBJ2-1	CASSGTYNEQFF	TGTGCCAGCAGTGGCACATACAATGAGCAGTTCTTC